The 3 T cell receptor beta chains in this list originate from one sample, sequenced in a study of T cell responses to AZD1222 COVID-19 vaccine. Some clones are missing from TCRdb's copy, which holds only in-frame ones; the method was immunoSEQ multiplex PCR. The table includes 190,000 or so clones, approximately 93% detected once. Sample: peripheral blood, taken 28 days after the second AZD1222 dose. Receptors originate from an adult who received the AZD1222 COVID-19 vaccine.

This rearrangement joins TRBV20-1 to TRBJ2-7, with a possible D match to TRBD2 (5 bases). CDR3 length: 14 amino acids. V shed 3 bases and J shed 1 base, with 13 bases lying between them. Per the germline V gene, CDR1 is DFQATT and CDR2 is SNEGSKA (reference sequence). CDR3 nucleotide sequence: TGCAGTGCTAGTACCCTAGCTACATCCTACGAGCAGTACTTC. Residues: CSASTLATSYEQYF.

V and J are TRBV9 and TRBJ1-3, with D unresolved. Germline CDR1 is SGDLS and CDR2 is YYNGEE. Trimming removed 3 bases from V and 4 bases from J, with 5 bases in between. The CDR3 covers 12 residues. The CDR3 nucleotides are TGTGCCAGCAGCGCCGTCGGAAACACCATATATTTT. Translated, it gives CASSAVGNTIYF.

The chain employs TRBV30 and TRBJ1-2; no clear D. The germline gives CDR1 GTSNPN, CDR2 SVGIG (reference sequence). The CDR3 is 14 amino acids. Trimming removed 0 bases at V and 2 bases at J, with 10 bases between. The CDR3 DNA is TGTGCCTGGAGTGTATATAGGGCCAACTATGGCTACACCTTC. Its translation: CAWSVYRANYGYTF.